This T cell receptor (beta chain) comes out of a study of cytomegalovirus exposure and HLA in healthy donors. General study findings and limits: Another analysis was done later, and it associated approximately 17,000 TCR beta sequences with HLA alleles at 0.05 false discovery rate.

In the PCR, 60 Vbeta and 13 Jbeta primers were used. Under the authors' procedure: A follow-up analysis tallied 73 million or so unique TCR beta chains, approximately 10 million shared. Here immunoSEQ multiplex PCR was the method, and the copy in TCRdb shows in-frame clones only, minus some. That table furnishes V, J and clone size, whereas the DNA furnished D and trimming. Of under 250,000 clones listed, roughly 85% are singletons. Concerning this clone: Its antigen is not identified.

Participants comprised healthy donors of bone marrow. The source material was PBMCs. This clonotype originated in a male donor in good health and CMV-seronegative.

CDR3 DNA sequence: TGTGCCAGCAGCTTAAACCCAGGGGTAGATACGCAGTATTTT. It codes for CASSLNPGVDTQYF. The chain recombines TRBV7-3 with TRBJ2-3, with TRBD1 as a possible D gene (6 bases). Germline loops: CDR1 SGHTA, CDR2 FQGTGA. The V gene lost 1 base and the J gene lost 5 bases, with 10 bases spanning the gap. The CDR3 sequence is 14 residues long.